The entry below gives a single T cell receptor (beta chain) sequence along with its context. Unique molecular identifiers featured in how the TCRbeta library was prepared. One entry per CDR3 protein results from TCRdb running MiXCR on the PCR reads. Among some 300,000 distinct CDR3 sequences, about a tenth were seen once, and the ten largest hold 2% to 3%. The data stem from a study of T-cell reconstitution after alpha-beta-depleted transplantation in children. The CDR3 runs 15 residues. V lost 4 bases and J lost 3; bases outside the gene matches: 5. CDR1 is SGHRS, CDR2 YFSETQ, per germline. This receptor was identified in a human donor who donated a stem cell graft to a child with acute lymphoblastic leukemia. The source material was PBMCs from the stem cell graft donor, sampled from the stem cell graft. V usage is TRBV5-1 and J usage is TRBJ2-7, with 12 bases identical to TRBD2. CDR3 protein: CASSLTSGRRYEQYF. The CDR3, as DNA: TGCGCCAGCAGCCTAACTAGCGGGAGGCGCTACGAGCAGTACTTC.